These 20 T cell receptor beta chains were all obtained from the same sample, sequenced in a study of Ad26.COV2.S vaccination and SARS-CoV-2 variants. Treatment given: around 19 received Ad26.COV2.S at low or high dose, single or two shots; about 5 received placebo; per-sample allocation not given. Each sample was drawn 63 days after the first injection (of vaccine or placebo). This table comes from immunoSEQ multiplex PCR, and its TCRdb copy is limited to in-frame clones, with some not included. The repertoire includes about 440,000 clones, roughly nine tenths of them detected once, and roughly 13% sits in the top ten. The sample consisted of peripheral blood, taken in a trial of Ad26.COV2.S vaccine versus placebo. All receptors derive from a person between 18 and 65 years old who received the Ad26.COV2.S COVID-19 vaccine or a placebo.

Only one count was recorded for this clone. The rearrangement uses TRBV11-2 and TRBJ2-1; 10 nucleotides agree with TRBD2. Trimming took 1 base from V and 3 from J; bases not matched to a gene: 12. Germline V gene data show CDR1 as SGHAT and CDR2 as FQNNGV. This CDR3 is built from 19 residues. The CDR3 nucleotides read TGTGCCAGCAGCTTAGGGGGGATTTGGAGCGGGAGGGACTACAATGAGCAGTTCTTC. It translates to CASSLGGIWSGRDYNEQFF. The complete variable domain, with remaining parts taken from reference TRBV11-2 and TRBJ2-1, reads EAGVAQSPRYKIIEKRQSVAFWCNPISGHATLYWYQQILGQGPKLLIQFQNNGVVDDSQLPKDRFSAERLKGVDSTLKIQPAKLEDSAVYLCASSLGGIWSGRDYNEQFFGPGTRLTVL.

The CDR3 sequence is CASSLSSSGVLYEQYF. CDR3 bases: TGTGCCAGCAGTTTAAGTTCGAGCGGAGTACTCTACGAGCAGTACTTC. This sequence joins TRBV28 and TRBJ2-7, with a possible D match to TRBD2 (5 bases). The CDR3 totals 16 residues. CDR1 MDHEN and CDR2 SYDVKM come from the germline V gene. The V gene lost 2 bases and the J gene lost 3 bases, with 17 bases spanning the gap.

The chain uses TRBV6-4 and TRBJ2-1; TRBD2 agrees at 8 bases. Germline CDR1 reads MRHNA; CDR2 reads SNTAGT. This CDR3 has 12 residues. V was clipped by 6 bases and J by 9 bases; unmatched bases: 4. CDR3 sequence: CASSYAGGEQFF. DNA of the CDR3: TGTGCCAGCAGCTACGCGGGGGGTGAGCAGTTCTTC.

This clone was recorded once. CDR3 in DNA: TGTGCCAGTAGTATAGACGCCGGGAGCTCCTACAATGAGCAGTTCTTC. Its protein product is CASSIDAGSSYNEQFF. The chain recombines TRBV19 with TRBJ2-1; a weak D match, TRBD2 (6 bases). CDR3 length: 16 residues. Trimming removed 0 bases at V and 0 bases at J, with 9 bases between. CDR1 and CDR2 (germline): LNHDA, SQIVND (reference sequence).

Only one count was recorded for this clone. The J gene is TRBJ2-3, the V gene TRBV7-2, with D tentatively TRBD2 (5 bases). The V end lost 4 bases, the J end lost 5 bases, and 10 bases lay between the germline ends. Looked up from germline, CDR1 is SGHTA and CDR2 is FQGNSA. The CDR3 sequence is 13 residues long. The CDR3 DNA reads TGTGCCAGCAGCTCCCACGGGATAGATACGCAGTATTTT. Its translation: CASSSHGIDTQYF.

J is TRBJ1-1 and V is TRBV11-1; 8 positions match TRBD1. This CDR3 has 15 residues. Trimming took 5 bases from V and 5 from J; bases not matched to a gene: 10. From germline, CDR1 is SGHAT and CDR2 FQDESV (reference sequence). The CDR3 loop is CASSPRTGYETEAFF. The CDR3 bases are TGTGCCAGCAGCCCCCGGACAGGGTATGAAACTGAAGCTTTCTTT.

V and J are TRBV28 and TRBJ2-1; the match to TRBD2 covers 9 bases. J lost 15 bases, V lost 2 bases, and 5 bases had no gene match. The CDR3 is 12 residues long. Germline lookup yields CDR1 MDHEN and CDR2 SYDVKM. The CDR3 DNA reads TGTGCCAGCAGTTTACCTGGCGGGAGGGGGTTCTTC. Residues: CASSLPGGRGFF.

The V and J genes are TRBV6-5 and TRBJ1-4; D is possibly TRBD1 (6 bases). This CDR3 spans 13 amino acids. Trimming took off 10 bases at V and 3 bases at J, with 12 bases between the two ends. Germline lookup yields CDR1 MNHEY and CDR2 SVGAGI. Written as DNA, the CDR3 is TGTGCCACCAAGGACAGATCTAATGAAAAACTGTTTTTT. Translated: CATKDRSNEKLFF.

The chain carries TRBV2 and TRBJ2-3; 12 bases map to TRBD2. The CDR3 sequence is 15 residues long. Looked up from germline, CDR1 is SNHLY and CDR2 is FYNNEI. V shed 8 bases, J shed 1 base, and the junction held 4 bases outside the gene matches. The CDR3 nucleotides are TGTGCCAGCGGACTAGCGGGGATGGGCACAGATACGCAGTATTTT. Protein: CASGLAGMGTDTQYF.

The genes are TRBV5-1 and TRBJ2-3; D possibly corresponds to TRBD2 (6 bases). CDR1 and CDR2 (germline): SGHRS, YFSETQ. This CDR3 region has 16 residues. Trimming pared 1 base from V and 3 bases from J, leaving 15 bases between. The DNA for the CDR3 is TGCGCCAGCAGCTTGCCCCGACGGGAGCAGACAGATACGCAGTATTTT. Its protein is CASSLPRREQTDTQYF.

The V call is TRBV2, the J call TRBJ1-1; D remains ambiguous. The V end was cut by 4 bases, the J end by 2 bases, with 5 bases between. The CDR3 runs to 12 residues. Looked up from germline, CDR1 is SNHLY and CDR2 is FYNNEI. CDR3 sequence (DNA): TGTGCCAGCAGTGGGCCCAACACTGAAGCTTTCTTT. This codes for CASSGPNTEAFF.

CDR3 nucleotides: TGTGCCAGCAGCCAAAGGCTGCTCTCTGGAAACACCATATATTTT. Translating gives CASSQRLLSGNTIYF. The chain recombines TRBV7-8 with TRBJ1-3; D remains unclear. Germline V lookup: CDR1 SGHVS, CDR2 FQNEAQ. The V end was cut by 5 bases, the J end by 0 bases, with 11 bases between. CDR3 length: 15 residues.

J is TRBJ2-5 and V is TRBV7-2, with 12 bases lining up with TRBD2. Germline V gives CDR1 SGHTA, CDR2 FQGNSA. The junction had 8 bases not matched to a gene; V was cut back by 5 bases and J by 4 bases. The CDR3 length is 16 residues. The CDR3 DNA is TGTGCCAGCAGCCCACGGACGGGACTAGCGGGAGAGACCCAGTACTTC. Translated, it gives CASSPRTGLAGETQYF.

The CDR3 here is CASSYSRQDTQYF. DNA for the CDR3: TGTGCCAGCAGTTATAGCAGGCAGGATACGCAGTATTTT. The chain employs TRBV11-3 and TRBJ2-3; D is unresolved. This CDR3 is 13 amino acids long. Between the trimmed V and J ends, which lost 6 bases and 6 bases, there was a span of 13 bases. The germline V gene encodes CDR1 SGHNT and CDR2 YENEEA.

The chain has TRBV7-9 and TRBJ2-7, with D perhaps TRBD1 (6 bases). Germline V gene sequence: CDR1 SEHNR, CDR2 FQNEAQ (reference sequence). Trimming stripped 2 bases from V and 5 bases from J, with 13 bases between. The CDR3 covers 14 residues. This CDR3 reads CASSLTGFTDEQYF. CDR3 DNA sequence: TGTGCCAGCAGCTTAACAGGGTTTACAGACGAGCAGTACTTC.

The chain carries TRBV3-1 (or the pseudogene TRBV3-2) and TRBJ1-3; no clear D. The CDR3 totals 16 residues. Trimming shortened V by 4 bases and J by 0 bases, and 13 bases separated the two germline ends. Per germline, CDR1 LGHDT and CDR2 YNNKEL (reference sequence). The CDR3 is CASSPGPFTSGNTIYF. The DNA for the CDR3 is TGTGCCAGCAGCCCCGGACCGTTTACCTCTGGAAACACCATATATTTT.

This chain uses TRBV28 with TRBJ1-1; perhaps TRBD1 as D (6 bases). V lost 8 bases to trimming and J lost 7 bases, with 11 bases between them. The CDR3 covers 11 residues. Germline V CDR1 and CDR2: MDHEN, SYDVKM. CDR3 nucleotides: TGTGCCAGCTCTAACAGGGTTGAAGCTTTCTTT. Encoded protein: CASSNRVEAFF.

The chain employs TRBV9 and TRBJ2-5, with TRBD2 identical over 10 bases. The CDR3 is 15 residues long. Trimming cost V 4 bases and J 1 base; bases outside gene matches: 4. CDR1 is SGDLS and CDR2 is YYNGEE in the germline V gene. The CDR3: CASSLAGGFQETQYF. The DNA for the CDR3 is TGTGCCAGCAGCTTAGCGGGAGGATTCCAAGAGACCCAGTACTTC. The whole variable domain, remainder taken from reference TRBV9 and TRBJ2-5, is DSGVTQTPKHLITATGQRVTLRCSPRSGDLSVYWYQQSLDQGLQFLIQYYNGEERAKGNILERFSAQQFPDLHSELNLSSLELGDSALYFCASSLAGGFQETQYFGPGTRLLVL.

The CDR3 DNA follows: TGTGCCAGCAAGCGGGGGCGCCTCACTGAAGCTTTCTTT. It translates to CASKRGRLTEAFF. The chain combines TRBV28 with TRBJ1-1; D possibly corresponds to TRBD1 (6 bases). This CDR3 comprises 13 residues. Germline CDR1 MDHEN, CDR2 SYDVKM. Trimming took off 7 bases at V and 4 bases at J, with 13 bases between the two ends.

CDR3 DNA sequence: TGTGCCAGCGGGCTGAGGGCTGGGGCCAACGTCCTGACTTTC. The encoded protein is CASGLRAGANVLTF. The V call is TRBV27, the J call TRBJ2-6; possibly TRBD2 for D (5 bases). Germline-derived CDR1 and CDR2 are MNHEY and SMNVEV (reference sequence). V dropped 8 bases and J dropped 2 bases, with 10 bases sitting between them. The CDR3 sequence is 14 residues long.